The T cell receptor beta chain under discussion was sequenced for a study of T cells in Graves' hyperthyroidism and ophthalmopathy. Ophthalmopathy patients showed a Clinical Activity Score of at least 3, NOSPECS grade of at least 4 and duration under 3 months. Diagnosis relied on clinical symptoms, serum thyroxine and TRAb, thyroid ultrasound and orbital computed tomography. From 8.5 to 10 ml of fresh peripheral blood, PBMCs were isolated. Amplified TCR beta CDR3 regions came from RNA transcripts. Primed by the HTBI set, a first-round RT-PCR was run on the TCR CDR3. TCRdb redid the calling of the multiplex PCR reads with MiXCR, one entry per CDR3 protein. The sample yields fewer than 500,000 distinct CDR3 sequences, approximately 15% seen once. Germline V gene lookup returns CDR1 SEHNR and CDR2 FQNEAQ (reference sequence). The CDR3 is 15 residues long. After removal of 5 bases from V and 7 bases from J, the junction contained 5 bases not matched to a gene.

The chain links TRBV7-9 to TRBJ2-1, with TRBD2 matching over 13 bases. This sequence originates from a man between 18 and 29 years old with Graves' ophthalmopathy. What was sequenced was blood. The CDR3 region is CASSTTSGRRNEQFF. CDR3 DNA sequence: TGTGCCAGCAGCACGACTAGCGGGAGGAGGAATGAGCAGTTCTTC.